This T cell receptor beta chain was captured in a study of T cells in Graves' hyperthyroidism and ophthalmopathy. The TCR beta CDR3 regions underwent amplification using RNA transcripts as the source. HTBI primers were the set used in a first-round RT-PCR of the TCR CDR3. TCRdb independently ran MiXCR on the multiplex PCR reads; one entry per CDR3 protein. The sample gives 350,000 to 500,000 distinct CDR3 sequences, approximately 15% of which show up once; more than 4.5% is in the top ten. V gave up 1 base and J gave up 8 bases, with 15 bases separating them. The CDR3 runs 14 residues. Germline V CDR1 and CDR2: SGHKS, YYEKEE (reference sequence). This clonotype was found many times.

This rearrangement joins TRBV5-5 to TRBJ1-2; possible D gene TRBD1, 6 bases. The receptor was isolated from a woman between 18 and 30 years old with Graves' hyperthyroidism. The sample taken for sequencing was blood. The CDR3 region has the DNA TGTGCCAGCAGCTTGTTAGTACAGGGTGAAGGCTACACCTTC. This codes for CASSLLVQGEGYTF.